This entry concerns a single TCR beta chain. Its antigen specificity is not known. No clone much larger than this one lies a single base away; base qualities are absent. The intended sense of this specimen's time point label: persistent/refractory GD, antithyroid drugs over 5 years with positive TRAb. For both TCR sequencing and RNA sequencing, RNA was extracted from PBMCs using TRIzol. Graves' disease was diagnosed according to American Thyroid Association guidelines. Patients for the study were recruited at an endocrinology department in Xi'an, China. Each patient gave roughly 8.4 milliliters of peripheral blood, collected in an EDTA anticoagulant tube. Ficoll Paque Plus density gradient separation was used to isolate PBMCs, and no additional T cell sorting was done. An Agilent 2100 Bioanalyzer and agarose gel were used to check RNA quality, while a NanoDrop 2000 measured RNA concentration. This entry belongs to a study of regulatory T cells in long-lasting Graves disease (dated by TCRdb to about 2021). Notes on the research overall: Persistent Graves' disease was defined as antithyroid drug treatment for over 5 years with persistently positive TSH receptor autoantibodies. Patients with persistent Graves' disease were compared with patients with newly diagnosed Graves' disease using TCR sequencing and RNA sequencing of peripheral blood. The study took place in China and was registered as a clinical trial. TCR sequencing covered some 13 persistent and roughly 20 newly diagnosed Graves' disease patients, around 33 samples in total. In the clinical cohort, patients with persistent Graves' disease had used antithyroid drugs for an average of about 9.3 years. Overall study outcomes, separate from this receptor: Only the TCR beta chain was sequenced and analyzed. Compared with newly diagnosed patients, patients with persistent Graves' disease had lower TCR Shannon entropy and fewer highly expanded clones, which suggests clonal expansion. Persistent patients shared more public clonotypes among themselves (around 3,000) than newly diagnosed patients did (approximately 970). The authors noted that the small sample size was a limitation that may lower accuracy. Because the primary lesion, thyroid tissue, could not be accessed, the study looked at peripheral blood alone.

Library preparation employed multiplex PCR. The sequencer listed for this sample is Illumina HiSeq 4000. iRepertoire HTBI primers and Arm-PCR amplification of CDR3 regions were used to construct TCR beta libraries. Gel purification was performed on PCR products prior to sequencing. In the source study's methods: Gene usage analysis of CDR3 amino acid clonotypes used the 62 TRBV and more than 13 TRBJ segments found across samples. Filtered high-quality paired reads were merged into contigs using COPE and FqMerger. BLAST was used to align contigs to the IMGT TRBV, TRBD and TRBJ reference genes, and CDR3 was defined following IMGT. Clonotypes above 0.1% frequency were classified as highly expanded clones. Repertoire diversity was measured by Shannon entropy, and V-J evenness by the Gini coefficient. Public clonotypes were defined as clonotypes shared by more than one individual. TCRdb applied fastp at Q25 and MiXCR to the public reads, then kept only in-frame beta chains. Identical CDR3 protein sequences are pooled into one entry, listed with their most common genes and DNA. Here the V and J calls rest on TCRdb's processing, not on the authors' analysis. This sample is represented by roughly 400,000 distinct CDR3 sequences; 20% to 25% of them were singletons. Around an eighth of the sample lies in the top ten.

The sequenced sample was peripheral blood mononuclear cells (PBMCs), obtained when the disease was refractory, from a patient treated with antithyroid drugs. This sequence was found in a female donor with Graves disease.

The DNA is as follows: TGTGCCAGCAGTTATCTCGACAGGGTCACGGGCGAGCAGTACTTC. Its translation is CASSYLDRVTGEQYF. The chain is made from TRBV6-9 and TRBJ2-7, with 7 middle bases fitting TRBD1. The CDR1 and CDR2 encoded by the germline V gene are MNHGY and SVAAGI. V is trimmed back by 2 bases and J by 6 bases, and the junction contains 10 bases that no gene match accounts for. From cysteine to phenylalanine, the CDR3 is 15 amino acids long. Only the CDR3 region is kept as DNA, spanning 45 bases read in frame from base 1.